This TCR beta chain was sequenced during a study of blood T cell repertoires in COVID-19. Study-level background: Samples representing acute and convalescent COVID-19 were sourced from the United States, Italy and Spain.

The CDR3 loop spans 16 amino acids. Germline CDR1 and CDR2: SGHRS and YFSETQ. V was shortened by 0 bases and J by 10 bases, with 21 bases between the two germline ends. In the authors' workflow: Estimation of nucleated cell counts relied on the amplification of reference gene primers. Only in-frame clones appear in the TCRdb table, and some are missing; sequencing was by immunoSEQ multiplex PCR. V, J and clone size were drawn from that table, and D and trimming were deduced from the DNA. The sample consists of 55,000 to 75,000 clones, around 90% of them appearing once. Sequencing was done on a sample of peripheral blood. The sequence was obtained from a human donor with active COVID-19. The donor label of this sample is uncertain. This chain links TRBV5-1 with TRBJ2-3, with D possibly TRBD2 on 5 matching bases. In nucleotides, the CDR3 is TGCGCCAGCAGCTTGGCCCCGGGAACAACTTCGGGTGCGCAGTATTTT. Its protein is CASSLAPGTTSGAQYF.